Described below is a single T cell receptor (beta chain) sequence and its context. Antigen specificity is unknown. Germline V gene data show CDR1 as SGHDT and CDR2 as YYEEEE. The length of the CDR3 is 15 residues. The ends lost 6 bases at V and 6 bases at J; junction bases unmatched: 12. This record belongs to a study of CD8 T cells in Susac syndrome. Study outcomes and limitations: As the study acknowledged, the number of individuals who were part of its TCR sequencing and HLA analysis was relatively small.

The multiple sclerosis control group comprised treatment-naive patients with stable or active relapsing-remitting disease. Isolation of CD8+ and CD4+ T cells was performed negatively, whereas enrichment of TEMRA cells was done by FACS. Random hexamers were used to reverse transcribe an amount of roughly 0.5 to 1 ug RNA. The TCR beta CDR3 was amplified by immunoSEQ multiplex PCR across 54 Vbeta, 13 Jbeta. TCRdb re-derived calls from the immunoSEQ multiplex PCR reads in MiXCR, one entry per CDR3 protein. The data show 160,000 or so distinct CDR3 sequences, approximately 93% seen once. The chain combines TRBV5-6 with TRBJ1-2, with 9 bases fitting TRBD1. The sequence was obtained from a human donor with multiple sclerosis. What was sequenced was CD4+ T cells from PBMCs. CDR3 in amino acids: CASKRGTGYADGYTF. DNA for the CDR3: TGTGCCAGCAAGCGGGGGACAGGGTATGCTGATGGCTACACCTTC.